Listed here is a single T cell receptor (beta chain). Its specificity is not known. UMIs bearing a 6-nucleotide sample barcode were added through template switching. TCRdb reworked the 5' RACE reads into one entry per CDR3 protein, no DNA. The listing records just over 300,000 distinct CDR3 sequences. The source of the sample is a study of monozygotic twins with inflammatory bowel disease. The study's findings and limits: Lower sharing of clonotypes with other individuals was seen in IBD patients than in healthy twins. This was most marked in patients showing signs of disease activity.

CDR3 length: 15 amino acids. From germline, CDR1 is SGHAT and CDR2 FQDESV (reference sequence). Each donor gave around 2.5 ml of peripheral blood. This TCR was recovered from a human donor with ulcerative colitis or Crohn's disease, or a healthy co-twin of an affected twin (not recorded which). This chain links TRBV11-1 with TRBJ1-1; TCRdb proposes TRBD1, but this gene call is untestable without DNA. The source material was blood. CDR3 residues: CALGGQGALVTEAFF. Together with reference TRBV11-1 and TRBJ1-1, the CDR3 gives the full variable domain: EAEVAQSPRYKITEKSQAVAFWCDPISGHATLYWYRQILGQGPELLVQFQDESVVDDSQLPKDRFSAERLKGVDSTLKIQPAELGDSAMYLCALGGQGALVTEAFFGQGTRLTVV.